The rows below give T cell receptor beta chains drawn from one sample of a study of cytomegalovirus exposure and HLA in healthy donors. The repertoire was sequenced with immunoSEQ multiplex PCR; TCRdb's copy has only in-frame clones and lacks some. Among about 170,000 clones listed, approximately 78% were seen once. Material: PBMCs. The receptors were sampled from a woman younger than 35 in good health and CMV-seronegative. Each CDR3 is given with its conserved first and last residue. Each record gives: D gene, V gene, clone size, J gene, CDR3 protein, CDR3 DNA. The D gene is left open where the match is weak. A clone size is listed for some rows: how often the clone was seen (once, few, many), or a class if it is expanded.

-	TRBV25-1	-	TRBJ2-7	CASSDSSRSPYEQYF	TGTGCCAGCAGTGATTCTAGCCGAAGCCCCTACGAGCAGTACTTC
-	TRBV5-4	-	TRBJ1-2	CAGNRGGYGYTF	TGTGCCGGTAATAGGGGTGGCTATGGCTACACCTTC
-	TRBV5-1	-	TRBJ2-1	CASSLGDTINEQFF	TGCGCCAGCAGCTTGGGGGACACCATCAATGAGCAGTTCTTC
TRBD2	TRBV7-6	-	TRBJ2-1	CASSSRLAGELKFF	TGTGCCAGCAGCAGTAGACTAGCGGGAGAACTCAAGTTCTTC
-	TRBV4-2	-	TRBJ2-7	CASSQGGDSEQYF	TGTGCCAGCAGCCAAGGGGGGGACTCCGAGCAGTACTTC
TRBD1	TRBV5-1	-	TRBJ1-1	CASSLQGPGTEAFF	TGCGCCAGCAGCTTACAGGGGCCGGGCACTGAAGCTTTCTTT
TRBD2	TRBV15	-	TRBJ2-7	CATRTSGTYEQYF	TGTGCCACCAGGACTAGCGGAACCTACGAGCAGTACTTC
TRBD1	TRBV28	-	TRBJ1-2	CASRHRGASYGYTF	TGTGCCAGCAGGCACAGGGGCGCGAGCTATGGCTACACCTTC
-	TRBV5-1	-	TRBJ1-3	CASSALSVSVNSGTGNTIYF	TGCGCCAGCAGCGCCTTATCGGTCAGTGTTAACTCAGGCACTGGAAACACCATATATTTT
TRBD1	TRBV30	-	TRBJ2-5	CAWSSETGGQETQYF	TGTGCCTGGAGTTCAGAGACAGGGGGCCAAGAGACCCAGTACTTC
-	TRBV6-1	-	TRBJ2-1	CASSEVGGTYNEQFF	TGTGCCAGCAGTGAAGTGGGAGGTACCTACAATGAGCAGTTCTTC
-	TRBV6-1	once	TRBJ2-7	CASMAFPMTYEQYF	TGTGCCAGCATGGCTTTCCCCATGACCTACGAGCAGTACTTC
TRBD1	TRBV5-4	-	TRBJ2-2	CASSFGTGSITGELFF	TGTGCCAGCAGCTTCGGGACAGGTTCTATCACCGGGGAGCTGTTTTTT
-	TRBV5-5	-	TRBJ2-3	CASSLVSRGSTDTQYF	TGTGCCAGCAGCTTGGTGTCGCGGGGCTCCACAGATACGCAGTATTTT
-	TRBV5-4	-	TRBJ2-7	CASSLAGAAYYEQYF	TGTGCCAGCAGCTTGGCCGGTGCCGCATACTACGAGCAGTACTTC
TRBD1	TRBV7-9	-	TRBJ2-7	CASSLTAGGYLGSYEQYF	TGTGCCAGCAGCTTAACGGCAGGGGGATATTTGGGCTCCTACGAGCAGTACTTC
-	TRBV28	-	TRBJ2-1	CASSLPPRVINEQFF	TGTGCCAGCAGTTTGCCACCCCGCGTTATCAATGAGCAGTTCTTC
TRBD1	TRBV28	-	TRBJ1-2	CASSLPGQALVGSYGYTF	TGTGCCAGCAGTTTGCCGGGACAGGCATTGGTCGGGAGCTATGGCTACACCTTC
-	TRBV21-1	few	TRBJ2-1	CASSKVSLDEQFF	TGTGCCAGCAGCAAAGTCTCCTTAGATGAGCAGTTCTTC
-	TRBV6-5	few	TRBJ2-2	CASSTRTANTGELFF	TGTGCCAGCAGTACTAGGACAGCGAACACCGGGGAGCTGTTTTTT
-	TRBV28	-	TRBJ1-2	CASSLGDRNYGYTF	TGTGCCAGCAGTTTAGGTGACAGGAACTATGGCTACACCTTC
TRBD2	TRBV11-3	-	TRBJ2-1	CASSLLAGAANEQFF	TGTGCCAGCAGCTTACTAGCGGGAGCTGCCAATGAGCAGTTCTTC
-	TRBV7-2	-	TRBJ1-1	CASSLFGNTEAFF	TGTGCCAGCAGCTTATTCGGGAACACTGAAGCTTTCTTT
-	TRBV2	few	TRBJ2-7	CASSDNFQGSGEQYF	TGTGCCAGCAGTGATAACTTTCAGGGCTCGGGTGAGCAGTACTTC